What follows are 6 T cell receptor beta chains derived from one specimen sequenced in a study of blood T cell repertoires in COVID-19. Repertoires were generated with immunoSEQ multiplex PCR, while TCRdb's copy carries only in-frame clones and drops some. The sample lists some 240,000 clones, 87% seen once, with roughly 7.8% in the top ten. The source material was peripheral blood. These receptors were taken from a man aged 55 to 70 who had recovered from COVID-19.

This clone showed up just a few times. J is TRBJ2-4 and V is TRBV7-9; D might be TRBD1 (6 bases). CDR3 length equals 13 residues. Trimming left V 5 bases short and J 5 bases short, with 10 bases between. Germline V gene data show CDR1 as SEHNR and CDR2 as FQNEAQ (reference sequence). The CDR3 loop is CASSQGRENIQYF. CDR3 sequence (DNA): TGTGCCAGCAGCCAGGGGAGAGAAAACATTCAGTACTTC.

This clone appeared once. The chain's CDR3 is CASNIGQATYSNQPQHF. The CDR3 region has the DNA TGTGCCAGTAACATCGGACAGGCGACGTATAGCAATCAGCCCCAGCATTTT. The gene calls are TRBV19 and TRBJ1-5; 7 bases match TRBD1. The germline V gene has CDR1 LNHDA and CDR2 SQIVND (reference sequence). The CDR3 contains 17 residues. V dropped 7 bases and J dropped 0; count of bases not matched to a gene: 12.

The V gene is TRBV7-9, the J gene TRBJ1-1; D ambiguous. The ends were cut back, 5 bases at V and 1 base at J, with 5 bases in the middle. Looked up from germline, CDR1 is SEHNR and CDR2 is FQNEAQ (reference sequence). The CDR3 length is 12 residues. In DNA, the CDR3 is TGTGCCAGCAGCGGTAGGAACACTGAAGCTTTCTTT. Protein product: CASSGRNTEAFF.

The CDR3 DNA is TGTGCCAGCAGTACGACACAACTCTCTCAGCCCCAGCATTTT. It specifies CASSTTQLSQPQHF. The chain uses TRBV6-2 or TRBV6-3 and TRBJ1-5; D is uncertain. The CDR3 extends over 14 amino acids. V shed 5 bases and J shed 6 bases, with 14 bases lying between them. Germline V CDR1 and CDR2: MNHEY, SVGEGT.

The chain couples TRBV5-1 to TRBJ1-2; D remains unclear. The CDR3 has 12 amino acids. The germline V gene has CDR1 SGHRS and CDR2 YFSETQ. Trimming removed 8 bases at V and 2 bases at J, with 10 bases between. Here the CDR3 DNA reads TGCGCCAGTTCACAGCAGAACTATGGCTACACCTTC. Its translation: CASSQQNYGYTF.

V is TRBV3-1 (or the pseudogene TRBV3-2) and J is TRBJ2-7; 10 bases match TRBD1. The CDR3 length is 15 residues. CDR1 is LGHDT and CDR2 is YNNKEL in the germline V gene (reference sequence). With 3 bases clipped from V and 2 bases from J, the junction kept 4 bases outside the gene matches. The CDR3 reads CASSHRTGGTYEQYF. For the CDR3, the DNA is TGTGCCAGCAGCCACCGGACAGGGGGAACCTACGAGCAGTACTTC.